Reported below is one T cell receptor (beta chain). As yet, its antigen is unknown. These data originate in a study of radiotherapy plus CTLA-4 blockade in lung cancer. Study-level background: There were objective responses in 15% to 20% of patients, and around 30% had disease control. General study findings and limits: Radiotherapy plus ipilimumab was followed by expansion in blood of tumor-derived TCR clones.

In chemo-refractory metastatic non-small-cell lung cancer, patients got ipilimumab CTLA-4 blockade together with focal radiation. Measured with immunoSEQ multiplex PCR; TCRdb has only the in-frame clones, and not every one. The table lists around 44,000 clones, 75% to 90% of them singletons, with about 17% in the top ten. CDR3 length: 12 amino acids. Trimming took 2 bases from V and 7 from J, leaving 6 bases between them. Germline V lookup: CDR1 SGHAT, CDR2 FQNNGV. This rearrangement joins TRBV11-2 to TRBJ2-1, with D uncertain. Specimen: peripheral blood, collected from a patient treated with radiotherapy plus ipilimumab. The origin of this receptor is a human donor with non-small cell lung cancer that progressed on radiotherapy plus ipilimumab. Some clones in this sample may be carry-over from other donors' samples. This CDR3 is CASSLNGNEQFF. The CDR3 region has the DNA TGTGCCAGCAGCTTAAACGGGAATGAGCAGTTCTTC. Full variable domain (rest looked up from reference TRBV11-2 and TRBJ2-1): EAGVAQSPRYKIIEKRQSVAFWCNPISGHATLYWYQQILGQGPKLLIQFQNNGVVDDSQLPKDRFSAERLKGVDSTLKIQPAKLEDSAVYLCASSLNGNEQFFGPGTRLTVL.